A single sample is the source of the 32 T cell receptor beta chains below, sequenced in a study of cytomegalovirus exposure and HLA in healthy donors (TCRdb year 2017). Receptors were amplified or captured by the immunoSEQ multiplex PCR assay. The multiplex PCR relied on a mix of 60 forward primers for TCR Vbeta segments and 13 reverse primers for TCR Jbeta segments. This immuneACCESS table, as held by TCRdb, lists in-frame sequences with V and J called but not all clones. Of the missing ones, under half trace to an unresolved V gene in checked studies; the others have no known cause. This sample holds around 97,000 clones; around three quarters were observed only once. The biggest ten clones account for over 9% of the sample. Sequenced: PBMCs. Source of these receptors: a woman younger than 30 in good health and CMV-seropositive.

This clone turned up a few times. The J gene is TRBJ2-3, the V gene TRBV5-4; D possibly corresponds to TRBD2 (5 bases). The CDR3 spans 14 residues. V was clipped by 9 bases and J by 1 base, with 15 bases between them. Per the germline V gene, CDR1 is SGHNT and CDR2 is YYREEE (reference sequence). Written as DNA, the CDR3 is TGTGCCACGCGGGCTTACGTCGGCACAGATACGCAGTATTTT. Its protein is CATRAYVGTDTQYF.

This clone is medium-sized in the sample. The chain combines TRBV11-2 with TRBJ2-7; D may be TRBD2 (6 bases). The length of the CDR3 is 14 residues. The germline V and J ends were trimmed by 1 base and 0 bases, with 7 bases remaining between them. Looked up from germline, CDR1 is SGHAT and CDR2 is FQNNGV. CDR3 loop: CASSLAGASYEQYF. DNA for the CDR3: TGTGCCAGCAGCTTAGCGGGAGCCTCCTACGAGCAGTACTTC.

The V and J genes are TRBV28 and TRBJ2-1, with 8 positions matching TRBD1. With V trimmed by 4 bases and J by 3 bases, 5 bases remained unmatched. The CDR3 has 15 amino acids. Germline V CDR1 and CDR2: MDHEN, SYDVKM. CDR3 sequence: CASSSVDRGYNEQFF. In nucleotides, the CDR3 is TGTGCCAGCAGTTCCGTAGACAGGGGCTACAATGAGCAGTTCTTC.

The CDR3 coding sequence is TGTGCCAGCAGCTTATCCGGGACAGGAAACACTGAAGCTTTCTTT. It encodes CASSLSGTGNTEAFF. V and J are TRBV7-2 and TRBJ1-1; 8 bases are a match to TRBD1. The CDR3 is 15 residues long. Trimming removed 2 bases from V and 2 bases from J; junction bases left unmatched: 4. The germline V gene has CDR1 SGHTA and CDR2 FQGNSA.

The chain employs TRBV25-1 and TRBJ1-6; D remains unclear. The CDR3 is 16 amino acids. V was shortened by 4 bases and J by 0 bases, with 10 bases between the two germline ends. The V gene's germline CDR1 is MGHDK and CDR2 SYGVNS. The CDR3 nucleotides are TGTGCCAGCAGTGCCTCTAAGAGCTCCTATAATTCACCCCTCCACTTT. This sequence encodes CASSASKSSYNSPLHF.

The chain carries TRBV10-1 and TRBJ2-2; D gene ambiguous. Trimming stripped 5 bases from V and 2 bases from J, with 6 bases between. The germline V gene has CDR1 WNHNN and CDR2 SYGVQD (reference sequence). The CDR3 is 13 residues long. The CDR3 nucleotides read TGCGCCAGCAGTTCCAGAAACACCGGGGAGCTGTTTTTT. Amino acid sequence: CASSSRNTGELFF.

The chain carries TRBV18 and TRBJ2-7, with 8 bases lining up with TRBD1. Germline V gives CDR1 KGHSH, CDR2 LQKENI. The CDR3 is made up of 13 amino acids. Trimming at V came to 4 bases and at J to 6 bases, leaving 5 bases not matched to a gene. CDR3: CASSQDRASEQYF. CDR3 bases: TGTGCCAGCTCACAGGACAGGGCATCCGAGCAGTACTTC.

This chain connects TRBV7-9 to TRBJ2-5; possible D gene TRBD2, 6 bases. The germline V gene encodes CDR1 SEHNR and CDR2 FQNEAQ (reference sequence). Trimming removed 1 base from V and 4 bases from J, with 19 bases in between. The CDR3 loop spans 17 amino acids. CDR3 nucleotides: TGTGCCAGCAGCTTAGATGGAGACTGGGAGGAGGTAGAGACCCAGTACTTC. Its protein product is CASSLDGDWEEVETQYF. Based on the CDR3 plus reference TRBV7-9 and TRBJ2-5, the full variable domain is DTGVSQNPRHKITKRGQNVTFRCDPISEHNRLYWYRQTLGQGPEFLTYFQNEAQLEKSRLLSDRFSAERPKGSFSTLEIQRTEQGDSAMYLCASSLDGDWEEVETQYFGPGTRLLVL.

The V and J genes are TRBV28 and TRBJ2-7, with D perhaps matching TRBD1 (6 bases). This CDR3 region has 17 residues. V lost 8 bases to trimming and J lost 2 bases, with 25 bases between them. Germline CDR1 and CDR2: MDHEN and SYDVKM. The CDR3 here is CASPTYLVGQKTYEQYF. CDR3 nucleotides: TGTGCCAGCCCAACATACCTCGTCGGACAGAAGACCTACGAGCAGTACTTC.

The chain links TRBV9 to TRBJ2-5; no clear D gene. CDR1 and CDR2 from the germline V gene are SGDLS and YYNGEE. The V end lost 0 bases, the J end lost 2 bases, and 5 bases lay between the germline ends. The length of the CDR3 is 13 residues. CDR3 protein: CASSVGTQETQYF. The CDR3 DNA reads as TGTGCCAGCAGCGTAGGAACTCAAGAGACCCAGTACTTC. The complete variable domain, with remaining parts taken from reference TRBV9 and TRBJ2-5, reads DSGVTQTPKHLITATGQRVTLRCSPRSGDLSVYWYQQSLDQGLQFLIQYYNGEERAKGNILERFSAQQFPDLHSELNLSSLELGDSALYFCASSVGTQETQYFGPGTRLLVL.

The V call is TRBV2, the J call TRBJ1-6, with a possible D match to TRBD1 (6 bases). The V gene lost 4 bases and the J gene lost 9 bases, with 16 bases spanning the gap. Germline CDR1 and CDR2: SNHLY and FYNNEI. This CDR3 has 15 residues. CDR3 DNA sequence: TGTGCCAGCAGTGTGGGTTCGACAGGTCGTTCACCCCTCCACTTT. Protein sequence: CASSVGSTGRSPLHF.

This sequence joins TRBV9 and TRBJ2-2; TRBD2 is a possible D gene (7 bases). CDR1 SGDLS and CDR2 YYNGEE come from the germline V gene. The CDR3 loop spans 16 amino acids. With 0 bases removed from V and 0 bases from J, the gap between germline ends came to 9 bases. In DNA, the CDR3 is TGTGCCAGCAGCGTAGGCGGGGGCGCGAACACCGGGGAGCTGTTTTTT. Translated: CASSVGGGANTGELFF.

The gene calls are TRBV9 and TRBJ2-1; 12 nucleotides match TRBD2. V lost 3 bases to trimming and J lost 4 bases; unmatched junction nucleotides: 5. The CDR3 consists of 16 residues. CDR1 SGDLS and CDR2 YYNGEE come from the germline V gene. CDR3 DNA: TGTGCCAGCAGCGGTAAGCTAGCGGGGGGGTACAATGAGCAGTTCTTC. It encodes CASSGKLAGGYNEQFF.

V gene TRBV7-9 combines with J gene TRBJ1-2; 9 nucleotides align to TRBD1. The CDR3 is made up of 13 amino acids. V trimming: 6 bases; J trimming: 6 bases; junction bases outside the gene matches: 5. CDR1 and CDR2 (germline): SEHNR, FQNEAQ (reference sequence). The CDR3 loop reads CASSRTGVDGYTF. DNA for the CDR3: TGTGCCAGCAGTCGGACAGGGGTGGATGGCTACACCTTC.

Turning to this clone: A junction boundary mismatches the germline segment, possibly from a read error. The chain links TRBV7-7 to TRBJ2-5; a weak D match, TRBD1 (6 bases). The CDR3 runs 13 residues. Germline V gene lookup returns CDR1 SSHAT and CDR2 FNYEAQ (reference sequence). CDR3 protein: CASSWTAKETQYF. CDR3 nucleotides: TGTGCTAGCAGCTGGACAGCCAAAGAGACCCAGTACTTC. The variable domain in full, completed from reference TRBV7-7 and TRBJ2-5, reads GAGVSQSPRYKVTKRGQDVTLRCDPISSHATLYWYQQALGQGPEFLTYFNYEAQPDKSGLPSDRFSAERPEGSISTLTIQRTEQRDSAMYRCASSWTAKETQYFGPGTRLLVL.

The V gene is TRBV30, the J gene TRBJ2-5, with D possibly matching TRBD2 (5 bases). CDR1 is GTSNPN, CDR2 SVGIG, per germline (reference sequence). This CDR3 has 14 residues. Trimming pared 0 bases from V and 9 bases from J, leaving 17 bases between. CDR3 residues: CAWSVRSKRAAQYF. DNA for the CDR3: TGTGCCTGGAGTGTAAGGTCAAAGAGGGCGGCCCAGTACTTC.

J is TRBJ2-7 and V is TRBV27; 7 bases line up with TRBD2. CDR3 length: 15 residues. From germline, CDR1 is MNHEY and CDR2 SMNVEV (reference sequence). The V gene end was trimmed by 4 bases and the J gene end by 5 bases; junction bases not matched to a gene: 11. CDR3 protein: CASSSRPGRVHEQYF. DNA for the CDR3: TGTGCCAGCAGTTCCCGCCCAGGGAGGGTCCACGAGCAGTACTTC.

This clone was recorded only once. The chain carries TRBV7-3 and TRBJ2-4; 8 bases line up with TRBD1. CDR3 length equals 17 residues. Germline V gene data show CDR1 as SGHTA and CDR2 as FQGTGA. V dropped 3 bases and J dropped 1; count of bases not matched to a gene: 8. The DNA for the CDR3 is TGTGCCAGCAGCTTTCAACCCCGGACAGGGGCCAAAAACATTCAGTACTTC. This encodes CASSFQPRTGAKNIQYF.

The chain is built from TRBV19 and TRBJ1-1, with TRBD1 matching 7 bases. J gave up 5 bases and V 4 bases, and 7 bases lay outside the gene matches. Germline V gives CDR1 LNHDA, CDR2 SQIVND (reference sequence). CDR3 length: 14 amino acids. The CDR3 DNA is TGTGCCAGTAGTAGGGGACAGAACCCAACTGAAGCTTTCTTT. Translated: CASSRGQNPTEAFF.

In its sample, this clone was seen once. This chain uses TRBV11-1 with TRBJ1-1; 8 nucleotides line up with TRBD1. The germline CDR1 and CDR2 sequences are SGHAT and FQDESV (reference sequence). The CDR3 has 16 residues. With 2 bases clipped from V and 0 bases from J, the junction kept 5 bases outside the gene matches. The CDR3 sequence is CASSLNTGGMNTEAFF. The DNA for the CDR3 is TGTGCCAGCAGCTTAAACACAGGGGGTATGAACACTGAAGCTTTCTTT.

The chain links TRBV5-1 to TRBJ2-7, with 11 positions matching TRBD2. Germline assignment: CDR1 SGHRS and CDR2 YFSETQ. This CDR3 spans 15 amino acids. V was pared by 4 bases and J by 4 bases, with 7 bases of the junction left unmatched. In DNA, the CDR3 is TGCGCCAGCAGCAGGGGACTAGCGGATTTTTACGAGCAGTACTTC. It yields the protein CASSRGLADFYEQYF.

The rearrangement links TRBV2 to TRBJ2-7; 7 positions match TRBD1. The CDR3 sequence is 12 residues long. The ends lost 6 bases at V and 2 bases at J; junction bases unmatched: 1. Germline V gene lookup returns CDR1 SNHLY and CDR2 FYNNEI. The CDR3 coding sequence is TGTGCCAGCAGGGGACAGACCTACGAGCAGTACTTC. Its protein is CASRGQTYEQYF.

The V gene is TRBV11-3, the J gene TRBJ2-2; the match to TRBD2 covers 8 bases. After removal of 5 bases from V and 6 bases from J, the junction contained 11 bases not matched to a gene. Looked up from germline, CDR1 is SGHNT and CDR2 is YENEEA. The CDR3 runs 16 residues. Here the CDR3 reads CASSPWKGGLAGELFF. In DNA form, the CDR3 reads TGTGCCAGCAGCCCATGGAAGGGGGGACTAGCCGGGGAGCTGTTTTTT.

This clone showed up just a few times. The chain joins TRBV7-2 to TRBJ1-1, with a weak D call TRBD1 (6 bases). The CDR3 loop spans 13 amino acids. Trimming left V 4 bases short and J 5 bases short, with 11 bases between. Germline V lookup: CDR1 SGHTA, CDR2 FQGNSA. The CDR3 DNA is TGTGCCAGCAGCTCACAGGGAAATACTGAAGCTTTCTTT. This sequence encodes CASSSQGNTEAFF.

This clone was detected once. The genes are TRBV7-6 and TRBJ2-7; possibly TRBD2 for D (5 bases). With 0 bases removed from V and 3 bases from J, the gap between germline ends came to 12 bases. This CDR3 region has 15 residues. CDR1 is SGHVS and CDR2 is FNYEAQ in the germline V gene. CDR3 in DNA: TGTGCCAGCAGCTTAGCGGACTCGCGAAGCTACGAGCAGTACTTC. This translates into CASSLADSRSYEQYF.

The J gene is TRBJ2-3, the V gene TRBV5-6; 9 nucleotides align to TRBD1. The germline V gene encodes CDR1 SGHDT and CDR2 YYEEEE. With V trimmed by 4 bases and J by 0 bases, 6 bases remained unmatched. This CDR3 is 16 amino acids long. This chain's CDR3 is CASSATGGLSTDTQYF. CDR3 DNA sequence: TGTGCCAGCAGCGCCACAGGGGGCCTTAGCACAGATACGCAGTATTTT.

This clone was counted once. This chain links TRBV19 with TRBJ1-4, with TRBD1 matching over 8 bases. J was trimmed by 3 bases and V by 1 base; bases with no gene match: 1. The CDR3 runs 15 residues. CDR1 and CDR2 from the germline V gene are LNHDA and SQIVND (reference sequence). The CDR3, as DNA: TGTGCCAGTAGTATAGCCAGGGGGCCTAATGAAAAACTGTTTTTT. Amino acid sequence: CASSIARGPNEKLFF.

This clone was detected a few times. V is TRBV2 and J is TRBJ2-2; D uncertain. Germline V gives CDR1 SNHLY, CDR2 FYNNEI. V lost 1 base and J 3 bases, leaving 3 bases between the germline ends. CDR3 length: 13 residues. CDR3 coding DNA: TGTGCCAGCAGTGAAGACTACACCGGGGAGCTGTTTTTT. Its protein product is CASSEDYTGELFF.

V usage is TRBV7-8 and J usage is TRBJ1-2; TRBD1 aligns across 10 bases. CDR1 is SGHVS and CDR2 is FQNEAQ in the germline V gene. Trimming removed 4 bases from V and 3 bases from J; junction bases left unmatched: 8. The CDR3 has 16 residues. The chain's CDR3 is CASSSRTGGLDYGYTF. CDR3 bases: TGTGCCAGCAGCTCTCGGACAGGGGGTTTGGACTATGGCTACACCTTC.

This clone was detected only a few times. V is TRBV7-2 and J is TRBJ2-7, with 8 bases that match TRBD2. From germline, CDR1 is SGHTA and CDR2 FQGNSA. V trimming: 1 base; J trimming: 3 bases; junction bases outside the gene matches: 8. The CDR3 runs 16 residues. For the CDR3, the DNA is TGTGCCAGCAGCTTAGGTCGCGGGAGGACTTTCTACGAGCAGTACTTC. This encodes CASSLGRGRTFYEQYF.

The chain links TRBV5-6 to TRBJ1-1, with TRBD1 as a possible D gene (6 bases). V lost 0 bases to trimming and J lost 1 base, with 7 bases between them. Germline assignment: CDR1 SGHDT and CDR2 YYEEEE. The CDR3 is made up of 14 amino acids. The CDR3: CASSLGQANTEAFF. The CDR3, as DNA: TGTGCCAGCAGCTTGGGACAGGCGAACACTGAAGCTTTCTTT.

This chain links TRBV9 with TRBJ1-3, with 7 bases fitting TRBD1. The germline V gene encodes CDR1 SGDLS and CDR2 YYNGEE. Trimming took 7 bases from V and 4 from J; bases not matched to a gene: 11. The length of the CDR3 is 15 residues. The CDR3 here is CASLPPGQLGNTIYF. In DNA, the CDR3 is TGTGCCAGCCTTCCTCCGGGACAGTTAGGAAACACCATATATTTT.